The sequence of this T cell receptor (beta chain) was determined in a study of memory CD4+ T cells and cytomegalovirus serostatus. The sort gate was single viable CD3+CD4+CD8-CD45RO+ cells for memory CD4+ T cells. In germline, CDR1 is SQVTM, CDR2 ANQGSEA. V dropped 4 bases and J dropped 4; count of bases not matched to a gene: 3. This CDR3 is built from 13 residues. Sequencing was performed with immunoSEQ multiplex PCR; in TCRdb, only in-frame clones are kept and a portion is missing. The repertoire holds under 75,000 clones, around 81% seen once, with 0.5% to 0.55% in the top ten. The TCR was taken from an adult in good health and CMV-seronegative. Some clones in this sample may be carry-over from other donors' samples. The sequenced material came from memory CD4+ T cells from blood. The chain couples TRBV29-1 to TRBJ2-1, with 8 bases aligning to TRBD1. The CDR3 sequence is CSVVGTGYNEQFF. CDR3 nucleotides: TGCAGCGTTGTAGGGACAGGATACAATGAGCAGTTCTTC.